The T cell receptor (beta chain) under discussion was sequenced for a study of T-cell memory formation after mild COVID-19. V was clipped by 2 bases and J by 4 bases, with 6 bases between them. The germline CDR1 and CDR2 sequences are WNHNN and SYGVQD (reference sequence). The CDR3 has 12 amino acids. This clonotype was seen a handful of times. TCRdb itself ran the 5' RACE reads through MiXCR, one entry per CDR3 protein. The sample comprises 300,000 to 350,000 distinct CDR3 sequences, approximately 13% of which are singletons, and about 24% rests with the top ten. The sequenced sample was PBMCs or a T cell subset sorted from them (not recorded which). This clonotype originated in a man younger than 30 who had mild COVID-19 (a few samples of this study predate the infection). Cell type and time point are not known. The chain joins TRBV10-1 to TRBJ2-7; possibly TRBD1 for D (5 bases). CDR3 amino acids: CASSEAGYEQYF. The DNA of the CDR3 is TGCGCCAGCAGTGAGGCAGGGTACGAGCAGTACTTC.